What follows is one T cell receptor (beta chain) and its context. Its antigen is unidentified. Germline V lookup: CDR1 MNHEY, CDR2 SMNVEV (reference sequence). V dropped 0 bases and J dropped 7; count of bases not matched to a gene: 14. CDR3 length equals 19 residues. The PCR made use of 60 Vbeta and 13 Jbeta primers. Here immunoSEQ multiplex PCR was the method, and the copy in TCRdb shows in-frame clones only, minus some. The sample lists 200,000 or so clones; just under 80% were seen once. The sample originates from a study of cytomegalovirus exposure and HLA in healthy donors. The study's findings and limits: Later analysis identified several of the most significant clusters that appeared linked to common viral pathogens. Rare sequences made up most TCRs, while some public TCRs were found in many donors. Data from an earlier analysis indicated that most TCR beta V segments were productive either about 87% or about 30% of the time.

Material: PBMCs. This chain uses TRBV27 with TRBJ1-6, with 8 bases matching TRBD1. This TCR came from a woman aged 25 to 45 in good health and CMV-seropositive. The CDR3 here is CASSLSIRGPGNRNSPLHF. The CDR3 DNA follows: TGTGCCAGCAGTTTATCGATCAGGGGGCCCGGAAACCGGAATTCACCCCTCCACTTT.